This TCR beta chain is drawn from a study of PD-1 blockade in classical Hodgkin lymphoma (dated by TCRdb to the early 2020s). For the wider study: To define a peripheral blood immune signature of response to PD-1 blockade in classical Hodgkin lymphoma, the study combined TCR beta sequencing with CyTOF.

As to this clone: Its antigen is not yet known. No much larger clone is present one base from it, and per-base qualities are unavailable.

CDR1 and CDR2 (MNHEY, SMNVEV) derive from the germline V gene (reference sequence). The CDR3 runs 14 amino acids, cysteine and phenylalanine included. Only the CDR3 DNA is retained, 42 bases long and in frame from the first base. The V end loses 8 bases and the J end loses 4 bases, and a stretch of 17 bases separates them. This sample's time point label indicates: newly diagnosed, previously untreated cHL patient sample. Using a Miltenyi CD8+ T cell isolation kit, CD8+ T cells were purified from thawed PBMCs through magnetic negative selection. To serve as a comparison group for the relapsed/refractory trial patients, PBMCs were sequenced from patients with newly diagnosed, previously untreated classical Hodgkin lymphoma. Peripheral blood was collected in 8 mL Vacutainer Cell Preparation Tubes, from which PBMCs were isolated by centrifugation and then cryopreserved. Purified CD4+ and CD8+ fractions were generated only in cases for which an additional PBMC sample was available. On LS columns in a quadroMACS separator, the magnetically labelled cells were depleted, and the flow-through was collected as the purified fraction.

Genomic DNA was extracted with the Qiagen DNeasy kit from unsorted PBMCs and from negatively selected CD4+ and CD8+ fractions. TCR beta CDR3 regions were amplified by immunoSEQ multiplex PCR using primers annealing to V and J segments. A synthetic immune receptor repertoire was used to minimize amplification bias, and remaining bias was computationally removed after sequencing. Per the original workflow: Repertoire diversity was quantified as the Shannon entropy index using custom Python scripts. Unsorted, CD4+ and CD8+ repertoires were examined separately, except in combined analyses, for which CD4+ and CD8+ sequences were merged in silico. TCRdb holds this immuneACCESS table with in-frame rearrangements only. Some clones are missing; in checked studies, unresolved V genes explain under half, and the rest has no known cause. The V and J calls and clone size were taken over from that table, and D and trimming were inferred from the DNA. The sample records about 14,000 clones, 90% to 95% of which are singletons. The top ten clones comprise 4.5% to 7.5% of the sample.

The full study reports these points: The study was restricted to a single clinical trial cohort, and the causes of repertoire differences, possibly disease activity or prior therapy, were left undefined. Baseline TCR diversity was reported to be lower in newly diagnosed patients than in healthy donors and to be lower still in relapsed/refractory patients.

The sample was CD8+ T cells from blood. This sequence uses TRBV27 and TRBJ1-2; perhaps TRBD1 is the D gene, with 6 bases matching. This clonotype was obtained from a human donor with classical Hodgkin lymphoma. In nucleotide form, the sequence is TGTGCCAGCGCCCTGGGGGCCCTTGGCTATGGCTACACCTTC. This translates into CASALGALGYGYTF.